The entry that follows covers one T cell receptor (beta chain) sequence. The record originates from a study of T cell responses to AZD1222 COVID-19 vaccine. TCRdb's copy holds only in-frame clones and misses some; the assay was immunoSEQ multiplex PCR. The sample gives 20,000 to 30,000 clones, 70% to 90% of which show up once; 7% to 8.5% is in the top ten. The CDR3 is 16 residues long. Per the germline V gene, CDR1 is KGHSH and CDR2 is LQKENI. V lost 3 bases, J lost 2 bases, and 14 bases lay in between. The TCR comes from an adult who received the AZD1222 COVID-19 vaccine. This chain connects TRBV18 to TRBJ1-5; D is unresolved. Sequencing was performed on peripheral blood, taken 28 days after the second AZD1222 dose. CDR3 sequence reads: CASSPPAGGRNQPQHF. For the CDR3, the DNA is TGTGCCAGCTCACCCCCGGCTGGAGGTCGCAATCAGCCCCAGCATTTT.